The 22 T cell receptor beta chains given below trace back to one sample, sequenced in a study of immune evolution from preneoplasia to lung adenocarcinoma. TCRdb's copy holds only in-frame clones and misses some; the assay was immunoSEQ multiplex PCR. The sample shows 2,500 to 3,500 clones, approximately 80% of them seen only once. The sequencing sample was made of FFPE atypical adenomatous hyperplasia tissue from the lung. Subset noted: atypical adenomatous hyperplasia (AAH), lung preneoplasia. Receptors originate from a person between 65 and 79 years old with lung adenocarcinoma.

The chain joins TRBV7-9 to TRBJ1-5; 8 positions agree with TRBD1. The ends lost 4 bases at V and 5 bases at J; junction bases unmatched: 16. This CDR3 contains 18 residues. Germline V gives CDR1 SEHNR, CDR2 FQNEAQ (reference sequence). CDR3 DNA sequence: TGTGCCAGCAGCTCGATCCAGGGGGCGCGGGGGATATATCAGCCCCAGCATTTT. Protein sequence: CASSSIQGARGIYQPQHF.

The chain uses TRBV30 and TRBJ1-5, with TRBD1 as a possible D gene (6 bases). Trimming shortened V by 0 bases and J by 3 bases, and 9 bases separated the two germline ends. The CDR3 is 14 amino acids. Looked up from germline, CDR1 is GTSNPN and CDR2 is SVGIG (reference sequence). The CDR3 coding sequence is TGTGCCTGGAGTGTGCCAGGGGTCAATCAGCCCCAGCATTTT. It specifies CAWSVPGVNQPQHF. The variable domain in full, completed from reference TRBV30 and TRBJ1-5, reads SQTIHQWPATLVQPVGSPLSLECTVEGTSNPNLYWYRQAAGRGLQLLFYSVGIGQISSEVPQNLSASRPQDRQFILSSKKLLLSDSGFYLCAWSVPGVNQPQHFGDGTRLSIL.

The gene calls are TRBV5-1 and TRBJ2-7; 11 bases line up with TRBD2. Germline loops: CDR1 SGHRS, CDR2 YFSETQ. CDR3 size: 16 residues. The junction had 9 bases not matched to a gene; V was cut back by 3 bases and J by 4 bases. For the CDR3, the DNA is TGCGCCAGCAGCTCGGGCGGAGGGACTAGCGGATACGAGCAGTACTTC. As protein: CASSSGGGTSGYEQYF.

This clone appeared a few times. The V gene is TRBV7-2, the J gene TRBJ1-3; 8 positions agree with TRBD1. The CDR3 contains 18 residues. Germline V lookup: CDR1 SGHTA, CDR2 FQGNSA. V was pared by 1 base and J by 3 bases, with 11 bases of the junction left unmatched. The CDR3 nucleotides read TGTGCCAGCAGCTTAGGCCCCGGTTCAGGGGGCCGTGGAAACACCATATATTTT. It encodes CASSLGPGSGGRGNTIYF.

The chain links TRBV15 to TRBJ2-3; possibly TRBD2 for D (6 bases). Between the trimmed V and J ends, which lost 8 bases and 0 bases, there was a span of 9 bases. Germline CDR1 and CDR2: LNHNV and YYDKDF (reference sequence). There are 13 residues in the CDR3. CDR3 sequence (DNA): TGTGCCACCGGCGGGGTGAGCACAGATACGCAGTATTTT. Translation gives CATGGVSTDTQYF.

V is TRBV7-3 and J is TRBJ1-4; D perhaps matches TRBD1 (6 bases). Between the trimmed V and J ends, which lost 6 bases and 8 bases, there was a span of 16 bases. This CDR3 region has 14 residues. Germline loops: CDR1 SGHTA, CDR2 FQGTGA. The CDR3 reads CASSSTGFGEKLFF. The CDR3 region has the DNA TGTGCCAGCAGTTCGACAGGATTTGGAGAAAAACTGTTTTTT.

Remarks on this clone: At one end, the junction sequence differs from germline, possibly due to a read error. This rearrangement joins TRBV18 to TRBJ1-5; D uncertain. Germline V gene sequence: CDR1 KGHSH, CDR2 LQKENI. CDR3 length equals 15 residues. The CDR3 protein is CANSPRGNSNQPQHF. For the CDR3, the DNA is TGTGCCAACTCACCACGGGGAAATAGCAATCAGCCCCAGCATTTT.

The rearrangement links TRBV14 to TRBJ2-6; D gene ambiguous. Germline V gene data show CDR1 as SGHDN and CDR2 as FVKESK. The CDR3 sequence is 14 residues long. Trimming took off 4 bases at V and 0 bases at J, with 4 bases between the two ends. CDR3 DNA: TGTGCCAGCAGCCTCAACTCTGGGGCCAACGTCCTGACTTTC. Translation: CASSLNSGANVLTF.

This clone was observed a single time. The rearrangement joins TRBV7-9 to TRBJ2-5, with D perhaps assigned TRBD1 or TRBD2 (6 bases each). The CDR3 consists of 14 residues. The V gene lost 4 bases and the J gene lost 4 bases, with 13 bases spanning the gap. From germline, CDR1 is SEHNR and CDR2 FQNEAQ (reference sequence). This CDR3 reads CASSSRGRRETQYF. The DNA of the CDR3 is TGTGCCAGCAGCTCTCGGGGGCGGCGAGAGACCCAGTACTTC. The entire variable domain, with the rest obtained from reference TRBV7-9 and TRBJ2-5, is as follows: DTGVSQNPRHKITKRGQNVTFRCDPISEHNRLYWYRQTLGQGPEFLTYFQNEAQLEKSRLLSDRFSAERPKGSFSTLEIQRTEQGDSAMYLCASSSRGRRETQYFGPGTRLLVL.

This clone was observed a single time. The V gene is TRBV6-5, the J gene TRBJ2-4; weak D call: TRBD2 (5 bases). Germline V gives CDR1 MNHEY, CDR2 SVGAGI. The CDR3 totals 14 residues. The germline V and J ends were trimmed by 4 bases and 9 bases, with 16 bases remaining between them. This chain's CDR3 is CASSSAGLFSIQYF. CDR3 DNA sequence: TGTGCCAGCAGTTCCGCCGGACTTTTCAGCATTCAGTACTTC.

The chain is built from TRBV11-3 and TRBJ2-1, with TRBD2 matching over 9 bases. J gave up 16 bases and V 5 bases, and 9 bases lay outside the gene matches. The CDR3 sequence is 12 residues long. CDR1 and CDR2 (germline): SGHNT, YENEEA. This chain's CDR3 is CASSPPGGRDFF. The DNA for the CDR3 is TGTGCCAGCAGCCCCCCGGGCGGGAGGGATTTCTTC.

The J gene is TRBJ2-4, the V gene TRBV19; possibly TRBD1 or TRBD2 for D (5 bases each). The CDR3 extends over 15 amino acids. Trimming left V 3 bases short and J 4 bases short, with 13 bases between. CDR1 and CDR2 from the germline V gene are LNHDA and SQIVND (reference sequence). The CDR3: CASSMKAWGKNIQYF. In nucleotides, the CDR3 is TGTGCCAGTAGTATGAAAGCTTGGGGGAAAAACATTCAGTACTTC.

The V call is TRBV18, the J call TRBJ1-4; TRBD1 matches at 8 bases. V lost 6 bases, J lost 6 bases, and 12 bases stayed unmatched. CDR1 and CDR2 from the germline V gene are KGHSH and LQKENI. This CDR3 has 16 amino acids. As DNA, the CDR3 is TGTGCCAGCTCGACCAACCGCCACAGGGGGGATGAAAAACTGTTTTTT. Translation gives CASSTNRHRGDEKLFF.

This rearrangement joins TRBV29-1 to TRBJ1-1, with D hard to call. CDR3 length: 12 amino acids. With 8 bases removed from V and 6 bases from J, the gap between germline ends came to 16 bases. Germline V gene lookup returns CDR1 SQVTM and CDR2 ANQGSEA. CDR3 coding DNA: TGCAGCACCGGTCGGGTGTTGGCTGAAGCTTTCTTT. Protein product: CSTGRVLAEAFF.

This chain uses TRBV29-1 with TRBJ1-1; possibly TRBD1 for D (6 bases). The germline V gene encodes CDR1 SQVTM and CDR2 ANQGSEA. This CDR3 is 14 amino acids long. Trimming took off 4 bases at V and 4 bases at J, with 16 bases between the two ends. The CDR3 region has the DNA TGCAGCGTTGGCCGGGGGCGATCGGGCACTGAAGCTTTCTTT. Translating it yields CSVGRGRSGTEAFF.

The chain couples TRBV5-4 to TRBJ1-2; 9 positions match TRBD1. This CDR3 has 16 residues. Trimming removed 0 bases from V and 2 bases from J; junction bases left unmatched: 5. Germline CDR1 and CDR2: SGHNT and YYREEE (reference sequence). CDR3 in DNA: TGTGCCAGCAGCTTGGGAGACAGGGGGATCAACTATGGCTACACCTTC. Its translation is CASSLGDRGINYGYTF. The full variable domain, rest sourced from reference TRBV5-4 and TRBJ1-2, is ETGVTQSPTHLIKTRGQQVTLRCSSQSGHNTVSWYQQALGQGPQFIFQYYREEENGRGNFPPRFSGLQFPNYSSELNVNALELDDSALYLCASSLGDRGINYGYTFGSGTRLTVV.

This chain joins TRBV30 and TRBJ1-2, with D unclear. The CDR3 loop spans 12 amino acids. Trimming pared 2 bases from V and 7 bases from J, leaving 11 bases between. Germline values: CDR1 GTSNPN, CDR2 SVGIG (reference sequence). DNA for the CDR3: TGTGCCTGGAGTTCAACGATAAGTGGCTACACCTTC. Its translation: CAWSSTISGYTF.

The rearrangement links TRBV2 to TRBJ2-7; 10 bases are a match to TRBD1. CDR3 length equals 15 residues. Unmatched junction bases numbered 2, after V lost 1 base and J lost 2 bases. Germline V gene sequence: CDR1 SNHLY, CDR2 FYNNEI. CDR3 region: CASSEGTGGAYEQYF. The DNA for the CDR3 is TGTGCCAGCAGTGAAGGGACAGGGGGAGCCTACGAGCAGTACTTC.

The chain links TRBV9 to TRBJ2-7; D possibly corresponds to TRBD1 (7 bases). The CDR3 extends over 15 amino acids. CDR1 SGDLS and CDR2 YYNGEE come from the germline V gene. The germline V and J ends were trimmed by 4 bases and 3 bases, with 17 bases remaining between them. As DNA, the CDR3 is TGTGCCAGCAGCTTAAAAACAGGGGAGGACTACGAGCAGTACTTC. This gives the protein CASSLKTGEDYEQYF.

The chain links TRBV30 to TRBJ2-1, with 7 bases aligning to TRBD2. This CDR3 is 15 amino acids long. Germline CDR1 reads GTSNPN; CDR2 reads SVGIG (reference sequence). The ends lost 2 bases at V and 4 bases at J; junction bases unmatched: 8. CDR3 DNA: TGTGCCTGGAGTCCCCGCGGGAGCCTGTACAATGAGCAGTTCTTC. It codes for CAWSPRGSLYNEQFF.

The chain has TRBV11-3 and TRBJ1-1; 7 bases match TRBD1. Germline CDR1 and CDR2: SGHNT and YENEEA. Unmatched junction bases numbered 7, after V lost 5 bases and J lost 1 base. The CDR3 length is 15 residues. The CDR3 region has the DNA TGTGCCAGCAGCACCCAGGGGGTTTCGAACACTGAAGCTTTCTTT. This codes for CASSTQGVSNTEAFF.

This clone was detected a few times. The chain combines TRBV12-5 with TRBJ2-3, with 10 bases aligning to TRBD2. The CDR3 spans 13 residues. The germline gives CDR1 LGHNT, CDR2 FRNRAP. V gave up 6 bases and J gave up 6 bases; unmatched junction bases: 3. DNA of the CDR3: TGTGCTAGTGGCTTTAGCGGGAGGGATACGCAGTATTTT. It is translated as CASGFSGRDTQYF.